This T cell receptor (beta chain) was sequenced in a study of T-cell reconstitution after alpha-beta-depleted transplantation in children. Overall study results and limits: T-cell counts and diversity at one year following transplant were attributed mainly to newly produced T cells. Some patients owed their high day-60 TCRbeta diversity to surviving recipient T cells and thymic progenitors.

This clonotype was seen a handful of times. Its antigen remains unknown. It was with unique molecular identifiers that the TCRbeta library was prepared. One entry per CDR3 protein, called by TCRdb with MiXCR from the PCR reads. The sample gives around 960,000 distinct CDR3 sequences, roughly 29% of which show up once; under 30% is in the top ten. This CDR3 is 12 amino acids long. Germline CDR1 reads SQVTM; CDR2 reads ANQGSEA. V lost 3 bases and J 0 bases, leaving 6 bases between the germline ends. The chain combines TRBV29-1 with TRBJ2-7; unclear D gene. The specimen was PBMCs, mostly from graft donor cells, collected 360 days after TCRalphabeta/CD19-depleted stem cell transplant. The TCR originated in a boy in the first two years of life who had a stem cell transplant for SCID, so the T cells may come from the graft donor. This chain's CDR3 is CSVEVTSYEQYF. In nucleotides, the CDR3 is TGCAGCGTTGAGGTTACCTCCTACGAGCAGTACTTC.